The 10 T cell receptor beta chains reported below all come from one sample, sequenced in a study of shared clonotypes between healthy human individuals. Using immunoSEQ multiplex PCR, the repertoire was profiled, and TCRdb retains in-frame clones only, with some absent. The repertoire holds roughly 500,000 clones, with 90% to 96% as singletons. Sequenced material: naive CD4+ T cells sorted from blood. The sample's subset: CD45RA+ positively selected. The receptors stem from a woman aged 25-40 years in good health.

In its sample, this clone was seen a few times. This specimen includes other DNA sequences encoding the same CDR3. Here the CDR3 DNA reads TGTGCCAGCTCACCCGGTCTGAACACTGAAGCTTTCTTT. This encodes CASSPGLNTEAFF. The rearrangement uses TRBV18 and TRBJ1-1, with no clear D. This CDR3 contains 13 residues. Germline V gives CDR1 KGHSH, CDR2 LQKENI. The V end lost 3 bases, the J end lost 0 bases, and 5 bases lay between the germline ends. The variable domain in full, completed from reference TRBV18 and TRBJ1-1, reads NAGVMQNPRHLVRRRGQEARLRCSPMKGHSHVYWYRQLPEEGLKFMVYLQKENIIDESGMPKERFSAEFPKEGPSILRIQQVVRGDSAAYFCASSPGLNTEAFFGQGTRLTVV.

The chain is built from TRBV28 and TRBJ2-3; D unresolved. This CDR3 has 15 amino acids. V shed 2 bases and J shed 0 bases, with 9 bases lying between them. CDR1 is MDHEN and CDR2 is SYDVKM in the germline V gene. This CDR3 is CASSLELPSTDTQYF. The CDR3 nucleotides are TGTGCCAGCAGTTTAGAGTTACCAAGCACAGATACGCAGTATTTT.

The chain carries TRBV19 and TRBJ1-5; D not resolved. V was clipped by 7 bases and J by 9 bases, with 16 bases between them. Germline assignment: CDR1 LNHDA and CDR2 SQIVND (reference sequence). CDR3 length equals 13 residues. The CDR3 protein is CASTPEGRWPQHF. CDR3 coding DNA: TGTGCCAGTACCCCGGAGGGTCGTTGGCCCCAGCATTTT.

This sequence joins TRBV27 and TRBJ1-5; 8 bases align to TRBD1. Germline loops: CDR1 MNHEY, CDR2 SMNVEV (reference sequence). The ends lost 8 bases at V and 6 bases at J; junction bases unmatched: 0. The CDR3 consists of 11 residues. CDR3 DNA: TGTGCCAGCGGACAGGGTCAGCCCCAGCATTTT. Protein: CASGQGQPQHF.

The chain joins TRBV19 to TRBJ1-1; a weak D match, TRBD1 (6 bases). V lost 4 bases to trimming and J lost 8 bases, with 14 bases between them. This CDR3 comprises 13 residues. From germline, CDR1 is LNHDA and CDR2 SQIVND (reference sequence). CDR3 protein: CASSNGGGAEAFF. CDR3 coding DNA: TGTGCCAGTAGTAATGGGGGCGGAGCCGAAGCTTTCTTT. The complete variable domain, with remaining parts taken from reference TRBV19 and TRBJ1-1, reads DGGITQSPKYLFRKEGQNVTLSCEQNLNHDAMYWYRQDPGQGLRLIYYSQIVNDFQKGDIAEGYSVSREKKESFPLTVTSAQKNPTAFYLCASSNGGGAEAFFGQGTRLTVV.

This chain uses TRBV6-5 with TRBJ2-1; 7 bases are a match to TRBD2. The CDR3 is 16 amino acids. V was pared by 2 bases and J by 6 bases, with 10 bases of the junction left unmatched. Germline CDR1 MNHEY, CDR2 SVGAGI. DNA for the CDR3: TGTGCCAGCAGTTACAGATCCGGGACTACTACCAATGAGCAGTTCTTC. Protein product: CASSYRSGTTTNEQFF.

The chain links TRBV25-1 to TRBJ2-1; a possible D gene is TRBD2 (6 bases). The V and J ends lost 8 bases and 5 bases respectively, with 13 bases between them. This CDR3 comprises 13 residues. CDR1 and CDR2 (germline): MGHDK, SYGVNS. The DNA of the CDR3 is TGTGCCAGCTCCGGGAGACTTCACAATGAGCAGTTCTTC. It encodes CASSGRLHNEQFF.

The sample holds one count of this clone. The CDR3 reads CATAGQDGETQYF. CDR3 nucleotides: TGTGCCACTGCCGGTCAAGACGGGGAGACCCAGTACTTC. The rearrangement links TRBV6-5 to TRBJ2-5; D uncertain. V lost 10 bases and J lost 5, with 17 bases in between. The CDR3 has 13 amino acids. CDR1 and CDR2 from the germline V gene are MNHEY and SVGAGI.

The rearrangement links TRBV4-1 to TRBJ2-5; 10 nucleotides align to TRBD2. The CDR3 is 17 amino acids. CDR1 is MGHRA and CDR2 is YSYEKL in the germline V gene. The V segment lost 3 bases and the J segment 5 bases; nucleotides outside the gene matches: 12. The CDR3 is CASSHPSPGLARETQYF. The CDR3 coding sequence is TGCGCCAGCAGCCACCCTTCACCGGGACTAGCGCGGGAGACCCAGTACTTC.

CDR3 nucleotides: TGTGCCAGCAGCCCTTGGACTAGCGGCACAGATACGCAGTATTTT. As protein: CASSPWTSGTDTQYF. The V gene is TRBV7-8, the J gene TRBJ2-3; 9 nucleotides align to TRBD2. The CDR3 covers 15 residues. The V and J ends lost 5 bases and 1 base, in that order; junction bases with no gene match: 4. The germline V gene encodes CDR1 SGHVS and CDR2 FQNEAQ.